Included here is one TCR beta chain sequence, with context. Its antigen is currently unknown. The germline V gene has CDR1 SGHNT and CDR2 YYREEE (reference sequence). Losses at the gene ends were 3 bases for V and 4 bases for J; bases not matched to a gene: 10. This CDR3 is built from 16 residues. The data were produced by immunoSEQ multiplex PCR, yet TCRdb's version contains in-frame clones alone and is incomplete. The sample lists about 120,000 clones; more than 75% were seen once. The sample belongs to a study of cytomegalovirus exposure and HLA in healthy donors. The wider study: It was reported in a later analysis that the approximately 120 validation repertoires used the same platform as the 666 first-cohort repertoires. General study findings and limits: TCR clusters originating in the first cohort tended to co-occur in the 100 to 150 validation repertoires, according to a later analysis. Many donors carried some public TCRs, although rarity characterized most TCR sequences. The study designated around 150 TCR beta chains cytomegalovirus-associated.

The chain combines TRBV5-4 with TRBJ1-2, with TRBD1 matching over 9 bases. This clonotype was obtained from a woman aged 25 to 45 in good health and CMV-seronegative. The sequenced material came from PBMCs. The CDR3 spells CASSSPRTGVAYGYTF. The CDR3 bases are TGTGCCAGCAGCTCCCCCCGGACAGGGGTTGCCTATGGCTACACCTTC.